This T cell receptor beta chain was identified in a study of beta chain features in type 1 diabetes. This CDR3 contains 16 residues. Germline-derived CDR1 and CDR2 are LGHNA and YNFKEQ. Investigators reverse transcribed all isolated RNA, so they sequenced expressed TCRB transcripts. Profiled with immunoSEQ multiplex PCR; TCRdb holds only in-frame clones, not every one. Found here are about 620,000 clones, around 15% of them singletons; the top ten hold about 0.086%. Study results and caveats: Across patients, naive, central memory and Treg TCRB repertoires exhibited apparently greater similarity than was observed across healthy donors. Because the template was cDNA, high-expressing cells might be over-represented. Researchers report that Type 1 diabetes patients had moderately but significantly shorter TCRB CDR3s across all four CD4+ subsets. More deletions and fewer insertions at VDJ junctions were seen in type 1 diabetes patients.

This clone was recorded only once. The antigen is unknown. Relative to the germline gene, one junction end is altered; a read error may explain this. The sample holds other DNA sequences that translate to the same CDR3. This receptor was obtained from a man aged 18 to 29 in good health. The chain carries TRBV4-2 and TRBJ2-6; TRBD1 might be the D (5 bases). Material for sequencing was naive CD4+ T cells from blood. CDR3 nucleotide sequence: TGTGCCAGCAGCCAAGATCTTGGTTCTGGGGCCAACGTCCTGACCTTC. It codes for CASSQDLGSGANVLTF.